This T cell receptor beta chain derives from a study of blood T cell repertoires in COVID-19. Study in general: Spain, Italy and the United States supplied samples that represented acute and convalescent COVID-19. From T cells, B-cell-depleted T cells, or PBMCs came the material, which was cDNA or gDNA.

Per the original data handling: Reference gene primer amplification in the assay estimated nucleated cell counts. Clones were sequenced by immunoSEQ multiplex PCR, and TCRdb holds only the in-frame ones, with some missing. Clonal size and the V and J genes are those of that table, whereas D and trimming came from the DNA. The sample consists of 90,000 to 150,000 clones, 88% of them appearing once. The V gene end was trimmed by 6 bases and the J gene end by 7 bases; junction bases not matched to a gene: 11. This CDR3 has 16 residues. Germline-derived CDR1 and CDR2 are MNHEY and SVGEGT. This clone occurred a few times.

Sequenced material: peripheral blood. V and J are TRBV6-2 or TRBV6-3 and TRBJ2-1, with 11 nucleotides matching TRBD1. This receptor was obtained from a woman aged 45-65 years with active or convalescent COVID-19. The DNA of the CDR3 is TGTGCCAGCAGCCGCCACTCCGGGACAGGGGGGAATGAGCAGTTCTTC. This sequence encodes CASSRHSGTGGNEQFF.